This T cell receptor (beta chain) was recorded in a study of T cells in Graves' hyperthyroidism and ophthalmopathy (dated by TCRdb to between 2019 and 2020). Regarding the study in general: Peripheral blood samples were taken at the time of initial diagnosis, prior to any treatment. TCR V-J signatures able to tell the groups apart were searched for in a discovery cohort of approximately 95 patients, of whom 43 had Graves' ophthalmopathy and about 55 had stable Graves' hyperthyroidism. Prospective prediction of ophthalmopathy was tested in an independent validation cohort consisting of about 20 hyperthyroidism patients and approximately 16 patients who later progressed to ophthalmopathy. The roughly 91 discovery patients were randomly split 7:3 into training and test sets. In addition, the study compared T-cell repertoires in thyroid tissue and in blood from several Graves' hyperthyroidism patients. Following sampling, methimazole starting at 30 mg daily was given to hyperthyroidism patients, and high-dose intravenous methylprednisolone was given to ophthalmopathy patients. The paper reports TCR Vbeta CDR3 sequencing of more than 120 peripheral blood samples: 43 ophthalmopathy, under 80 hyperthyroidism and 17 progressor patients. The paper as a whole reports these results and caveats: No statistical method was used to set the sample size in advance, and investigators knew the group allocation. Blood samples also contained most of the expanded thyroid clonotypes (frequency above 0.001), which suggests that blood repertoires may reflect thyroid immune responses. In cross-validation, a model built on a 13 V-J signature told ophthalmopathy apart from stable hyperthyroidism with over 85% sensitivity and 81% to 82% specificity, and in testing the same model reached 80%/75%. During validation, the model predicted progression to ophthalmopathy a median of approximately 7 months ahead of onset, with almost 71% sensitivity and almost 75% specificity.

The TCR beta CDR3 regions were amplified from RNA transcripts. A first-round RT-PCR of the TCR CDR3 used the HTBI primer set with the Qiagen OneStep RT-PCR kit. Libraries were constructed in a second round of multiplex PCR, after which size selection and purification were performed. Paired-end sequencing of the libraries was performed with 100 bp reads on an Illumina HiSeq2000. The paper's data handling went like this. SOAPnuke was used to process the raw data, with reads discarded if the reads contained adapters or uncalled bases, had a mean Phred below 15, or lacked an exact constant-primer or identifier match. High-quality paired reads were merged with COPE v1.2.5, and unique nucleotide sequences were defined as clonotypes. MiTCR v1.1 was used to align the clonotypes against IMGT TRBV, TRBD and TRBJ reference segments. The analysis included only V-J combinations with a frequency above 0.0001, which together covered around 99% of the repertoires. The TCS score was defined as F50 (clonal expansion) divided by E x V (chaos), with BLOSUM62-based TCRdist calculated between CDR3 peptides within each V-J. Welch's t-statistics and random forest reduced 450 to 600 V-J features to 13, which were used in a naive Bayes classifier (R e1071). TCRdb handled the public reads itself, with Q25 trimming in fastp and clone calling in MiXCR, and kept productive beta chains. Each entry is one CDR3 protein sequence, shown with its most common DNA and genes. The V and J calls and clone size are TCRdb's, not the authors'. Within this sample are 650,000 to 750,000 distinct CDR3 sequences, with 14% of them counted one time only. Of the sample, approximately 10% is held by the ten largest clones.

Only a few counts were recorded for this clonotype. There is no known antigen for this receptor. Per-base qualities were not stored, and no clone one base away is much larger. Graves' hyperthyroidism was defined as stable when no progression to ophthalmopathy occurred over 18 months of follow-up. Hyperthyroidism patients were newly diagnosed, had a disease duration of under 2 months, and were aged 18 to 65 years. Exclusion was applied to patients with uncontrolled infections, other autoimmune diseases, pregnancy or lactation. Clinical symptoms, serum thyroxine and TRAb, thyroid ultrasound, and orbital computed tomography formed the basis for the diagnoses. Ficoll-Paque density gradient centrifugation was used to isolate PBMCs from about 10 ml of fresh peripheral blood. Trizol reagent was used to extract total RNA, and RNA quality was then checked on an Agilent 2100 Bioanalyzer. The V end loses 4 bases and the J end loses 1 base, and a stretch of 10 bases separates them. CDR1 and CDR2 (SGHTA, FQGNSA) derive from the germline V gene. The CDR3 sequence holds 14 residues, the cysteine and phenylalanine included. Solely the CDR3 DNA is kept, with 42 bases framed from the first base.

In this chain, TRBV7-2 is recombined with TRBJ1-1, with TRBD1 as a weak D call on 6 bases. This receptor was identified in a woman aged 18-29 years with Graves' hyperthyroidism. What was sequenced was blood. CDR3 loop: CASSYQQGNTEAFF. The DNA sequence reads TGTGCCAGCAGCTACCAACAGGGGAACACTGAAGCTTTCTTT.